The text below deals with one TCR beta chain. Its antigen is currently unknown. The PCR was carried out with 60 Vbeta primers and 13 Jbeta primers. Sequenced by immunoSEQ multiplex PCR; TCRdb stores in-frame clones only, minus some. The sample consists of roughly 100,000 clones, roughly 71% of them appearing once. The data were taken from a study of cytomegalovirus exposure and HLA in healthy donors. Germline V lookup: CDR1 SQVTM, CDR2 ANQGSEA. This CDR3 spans 15 amino acids. Losses at the gene ends were 2 bases for V and 5 bases for J; bases not matched to a gene: 8. Study-wide findings and caveats: Per published reports, the classifier diagnosed cytomegalovirus status with high specificity and sensitivity. In a later analysis, TCR beta V- and J-gene trimming was associated with a missense DCLRE1C variant. V segments that were indistinguishable, TRBV6-2 and TRBV6-3 among them, were omitted from analysis. Whilst most TCR sequences proved rare, a subset of public TCRs occurred across many donors.

The clonotype originates from a woman aged 18-29 years in good health and CMV-seropositive. The sample was PBMCs. The gene calls are TRBV29-1 and TRBJ2-5; 10 nucleotides agree with TRBD1. The CDR3 DNA follows: TGCAGCGTTGAACCTGACAGGGGGCGAGAGGAGACCCAGTACTTC. Its translation is CSVEPDRGREETQYF.